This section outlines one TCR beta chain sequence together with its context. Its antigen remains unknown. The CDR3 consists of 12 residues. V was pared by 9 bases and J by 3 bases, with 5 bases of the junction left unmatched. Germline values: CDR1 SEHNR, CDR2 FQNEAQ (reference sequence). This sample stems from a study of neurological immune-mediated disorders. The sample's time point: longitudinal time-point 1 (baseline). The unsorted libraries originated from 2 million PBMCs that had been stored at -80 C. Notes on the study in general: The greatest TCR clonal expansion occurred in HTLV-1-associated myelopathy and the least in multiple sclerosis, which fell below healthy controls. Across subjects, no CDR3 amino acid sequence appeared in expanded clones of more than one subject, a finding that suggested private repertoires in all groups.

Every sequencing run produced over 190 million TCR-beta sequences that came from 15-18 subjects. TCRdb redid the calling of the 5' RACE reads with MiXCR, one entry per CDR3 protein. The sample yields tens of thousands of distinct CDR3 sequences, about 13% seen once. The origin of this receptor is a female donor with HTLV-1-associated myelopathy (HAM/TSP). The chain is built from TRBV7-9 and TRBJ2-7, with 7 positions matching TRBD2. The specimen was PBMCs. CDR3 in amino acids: CAREQRGYEQYF. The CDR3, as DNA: TGTGCCAGAGAGCAGCGGGGCTACGAGCAGTACTTC.